The 28 T cell receptor beta chains listed next were all sequenced from one sample in a study of T cell repertoires in cytomegalovirus infection. One entry per CDR3 protein, called by TCRdb with MiXCR from the reads. The sample lists about 360,000 distinct CDR3 sequences; about 35% were seen once. For these TCRs, the target antigens are not known. This specimen was cultured PBMCs, taken from culture after CMV antigen stimulation. All receptors come from a human donor in good health (CMV status not recorded). Some clones in this sample may be carry-over from other donors' samples.

This clonotype has more than one count but fewer than ten. This chain joins TRBV7-9 and TRBJ2-1; 8 bases agree with TRBD2. Losses at the gene ends were 6 bases for V and 4 bases for J; bases not matched to a gene: 8. The germline CDR1 and CDR2 sequences are SEHNR and FQNEAQ (reference sequence). The CDR3 extends over 15 amino acids. Written as DNA, the CDR3 is TGTGCCAGCAGAGAACTAGCGGTCCCTTACAATGAGCAGTTCTTC. Amino acid sequence: CASRELAVPYNEQFF.

This chain connects TRBV2 to TRBJ2-7; 9 bases agree with TRBD1. This CDR3 comprises 15 residues. Germline V gene data show CDR1 as SNHLY and CDR2 as FYNNEI. Trimming took 7 bases from V and 2 from J; bases not matched to a gene: 9. The CDR3 here is CASTPGTGSAYEQYV. In DNA, the CDR3 is TGTGCCAGCACACCCGGGACAGGGAGTGCCTACGAGCAGTACGTC.

This clonotype was counted between two and nine times. This chain links TRBV7-9 with TRBJ1-4; D gene ambiguous. The germline gives CDR1 SEHNR, CDR2 FQNEAQ (reference sequence). The CDR3 runs to 14 residues. Trimming stripped 3 bases from V and 4 bases from J, with 9 bases between. In DNA form, the CDR3 reads TGTGCCAGCAGCTTTGATCGGGGTAATGAAAAACTGTTTTTT. Protein: CASSFDRGNEKLFF.

The V gene is TRBV4-1, the J gene TRBJ1-2; TRBD1 matches 8 bases. The junction had 8 bases not matched to a gene; V was cut back by 1 base and J by 7 bases. This CDR3 is built from 15 residues. Germline V CDR1 and CDR2: MGHRA, YSYEKL. CDR3 in amino acids: CASSQADREIGGYTF. In DNA form, the CDR3 reads TGCGCCAGCAGCCAAGCGGACAGGGAGATTGGTGGCTACACCTTC.

In its sample, this clonotype was seen once. The chain carries TRBV20-1 and TRBJ2-5, with 8 bases that match TRBD2. This CDR3 region has 16 residues. Germline CDR1 reads DFQATT; CDR2 reads SNEGSKA (reference sequence). V lost 0 bases to trimming and J lost 3 bases; unmatched junction nucleotides: 9. The CDR3 DNA reads as TGCAGTGCTAGAGACCTATCCGGACTAGCTAAAGAGACCCAGTACTTC. This codes for CSARDLSGLAKETQYF.

This clonotype turned up a few times. The gene calls are TRBV6-2 or TRBV6-3 and TRBJ2-5; 9 bases fit TRBD1. The CDR3 is 14 residues long. Germline-derived CDR1 and CDR2 are MNHEY and SVGEGT. Trimming at V came to 5 bases and at J to 6 bases, leaving 7 bases not matched to a gene. The DNA of the CDR3 is TGTGCCAGCAGTGGGACAGGGTTGGTGAAGACCCAGTACTTC. This translates into CASSGTGLVKTQYF.

A few counts support this clonotype. This CDR3 reads CASSLGSASSTDTQYF. Here the CDR3 DNA reads TGTGCCAGCAGCTTGGGGAGCGCTTCTAGCACAGATACGCAGTATTTT. V and J are TRBV5-4 and TRBJ2-3; no reliable D call. Germline lookup yields CDR1 SGHNT and CDR2 YYREEE (reference sequence). The CDR3 sequence is 16 residues long. The V end lost 0 bases, the J end lost 0 bases, and 11 bases lay between the germline ends.

The chain joins TRBV27 to TRBJ2-3; D is ambiguous. Germline V gives CDR1 MNHEY, CDR2 SMNVEV (reference sequence). The CDR3 is 14 amino acids. V dropped 5 bases and J dropped 0 bases, with 9 bases sitting between them. The CDR3 DNA follows: TGTGCCAGCAGTCTCCAGGACAGCACAGATACGCAGTATTTT. Its translation: CASSLQDSTDTQYF.

This clonotype has more than one count but fewer than ten. The rearrangement joins TRBV18 to TRBJ2-5, with D unclear. Trimming removed 0 bases from V and 4 bases from J, with 6 bases in between. This CDR3 is 13 amino acids long. CDR1 KGHSH and CDR2 LQKENI come from the germline V gene. The CDR3 loop is CASSPPSLETQYF. For the CDR3, the DNA is TGTGCCAGCTCACCACCGTCGTTAGAGACCCAGTACTTC.

This sequence joins TRBV10-3 and TRBJ2-1, with 7 bases matching TRBD1. V trimming: 3 bases; J trimming: 9 bases; junction bases outside the gene matches: 14. Germline CDR1 and CDR2: ENHRY and SYGVKD. The CDR3 spans 16 residues. The CDR3 protein is CAISDLQGELKGEQFF. The CDR3 region has the DNA TGTGCCATCAGTGATCTCCAGGGGGAGTTGAAGGGTGAGCAGTTCTTC.

The rearrangement links TRBV7-2 to TRBJ2-7, with 8 bases that match TRBD2. The V gene end was trimmed by 6 bases and the J gene end by 3 bases; junction bases not matched to a gene: 10. CDR1 is SGHTA and CDR2 is FQGNSA in the germline V gene. The CDR3 spans 15 residues. The CDR3 loop reads CASRKAGDGYYEQYF. In nucleotides, the CDR3 is TGTGCCAGCAGAAAAGCGGGGGACGGATACTACGAGCAGTACTTC.

This clonotype came up a few times. V gene TRBV4-1 combines with J gene TRBJ2-1; TRBD1 matches at 7 bases. The germline CDR1 and CDR2 sequences are MGHRA and YSYEKL. The CDR3 sequence is 19 residues long. Unmatched junction bases numbered 11, after V lost 0 bases and J lost 0 bases. The CDR3, as DNA: TGCGCCAGCAGCCAAGATTCGAGAGACAGGGCGGACTCCTACAATGAGCAGTTCTTC. Translated, it gives CASSQDSRDRADSYNEQFF.

This clonotype appeared a few times. In DNA, the CDR3 is TGTGCCAGCAGCCGTGGACAGGGGGACTACGAGCAGTACTTC. Translating gives CASSRGQGDYEQYF. The chain couples TRBV5-5 to TRBJ2-7, with 10 bases lining up with TRBD1. V shed 4 bases and J 3 bases; nucleotides not matched to a gene: 4. This CDR3 is built from 14 residues. Germline V gene sequence: CDR1 SGHKS, CDR2 YYEKEE (reference sequence). Based on the CDR3 plus reference TRBV5-5 and TRBJ2-7, the full variable domain is DAGVTQSPTHLIKTRGQQVTLRCSPISGHKSVSWYQQVLGQGPQFIFQYYEKEERGRGNFPDRFSARQFPNYSSELNVNALLLGDSALYLCASSRGQGDYEQYFGPGTRLTVT.

This rearrangement joins TRBV11-2 to TRBJ2-5; no definite D call. V was cut by 3 bases and J by 4 bases, with 9 bases left in between. There are 13 residues in the CDR3. Germline assignment: CDR1 SGHAT and CDR2 FQNNGV. The CDR3 loop reads CASSFRRVETQYF. CDR3 nucleotide sequence: TGTGCCAGCAGCTTCAGAAGGGTAGAGACCCAGTACTTC.

This clonotype was seen a few times. The V gene is TRBV4-1, the J gene TRBJ2-4, with a weak D call TRBD2 (6 bases). The V gene lost 0 bases and the J gene lost 7 bases, with 16 bases spanning the gap. CDR3 length: 16 residues. CDR1 and CDR2 (germline): MGHRA, YSYEKL. The DNA for the CDR3 is TGCGCCAGCAGCCAAGATCAAGGAGGGCCGGGGAACATTCAGTACTTC. It translates to CASSQDQGGPGNIQYF.

The genes are TRBV27 and TRBJ1-1; D is undetermined. From germline, CDR1 is MNHEY and CDR2 SMNVEV (reference sequence). V shed 0 bases and J shed 5 bases, with 16 bases lying between them. The CDR3 covers 16 residues. In DNA, the CDR3 is TGTGCCAGCAGTTTATCTTTAGGCCGCGGTTGGACTGAAGCTTTCTTT. Its translation is CASSLSLGRGWTEAFF.

This clonotype was picked up one time. V gene TRBV11-2 combines with J gene TRBJ2-7; the D is unclear. There are 12 residues in the CDR3. Germline lookup yields CDR1 SGHAT and CDR2 FQNNGV. V was clipped by 1 base and J by 4 bases, with 5 bases between them. In nucleotides, the CDR3 is TGTGCCAGCAGCTTAGCGGAGTACGAGCAGTACTTC. It is translated as CASSLAEYEQYF. Variable domain in full (rest from reference TRBV11-2 and TRBJ2-7): EAGVAQSPRYKIIEKRQSVAFWCNPISGHATLYWYQQILGQGPKLLIQFQNNGVVDDSQLPKDRFSAERLKGVDSTLKIQPAKLEDSAVYLCASSLAEYEQYFGPGTRLTVT.

This clonotype was detected only a few times. V gene TRBV7-2 combines with J gene TRBJ2-3; D not certain. The germline V gene has CDR1 SGHTA and CDR2 FQGNSA. CDR3 length: 13 amino acids. V was trimmed by 2 bases and J by 6 bases, leaving 9 bases between them. The CDR3 sequence: CASSLFRFDTQYF. The CDR3 bases are TGTGCCAGCAGCTTATTTAGGTTCGATACGCAGTATTTT.

This clonotype was observed a handful of times. The chain links TRBV10-3 to TRBJ2-3; D is undetermined. Germline lookup yields CDR1 ENHRY and CDR2 SYGVKD. There are 16 residues in the CDR3. V was trimmed by 2 bases and J by 1 base, leaving 13 bases between them. The chain's CDR3 is CAISEVPRIGTDTQYF. CDR3 in DNA: TGTGCCATCAGTGAGGTCCCGCGGATCGGCACAGATACGCAGTATTTT.

This clonotype was detected only a few times. The CDR3 sequence is CAWSGGVGTQYF. The DNA of the CDR3 is TGTGCCTGGAGTGGGGGTGTTGGAACCCAGTACTTC. V is TRBV30 and J is TRBJ2-5, with D unclear. The V end lost 1 base, the J end lost 8 bases, and 11 bases lay between the germline ends. The CDR3 is 12 amino acids. The germline gives CDR1 GTSNPN, CDR2 SVGIG (reference sequence).

This sequence joins TRBV7-4 and TRBJ2-3; 9 bases align to TRBD2. V was pared by 4 bases and J by 3 bases, with 8 bases of the junction left unmatched. The CDR3 totals 16 residues. The germline gives CDR1 SGHVT, CDR2 SQSDAQ. CDR3 sequence reads: CASSSVAGAATDTQYF. The CDR3 nucleotides are TGTGCCAGCAGCTCGGTAGCGGGAGCGGCGACAGATACGCAGTATTTT.

This clonotype was seen a few times. The genes are TRBV19 and TRBJ1-5; the D gene is possibly TRBD1 (5 bases). CDR1 LNHDA and CDR2 SQIVND come from the germline V gene (reference sequence). The CDR3 loop spans 15 amino acids. Trimming removed 7 bases at V and 0 bases at J, with 13 bases between. The CDR3 DNA follows: TGTGCCAGTACCTGGGACGGCGATAGCAATCAGCCCCAGCATTTT. Protein sequence: CASTWDGDSNQPQHF.

This chain's CDR3 is CATSQDGNTIYF. CDR3 DNA: TGTGCCACCAGTCAGGATGGAAACACCATATATTTT. The chain has TRBV24-1 and TRBJ1-3; no clear D gene. The length of the CDR3 is 12 residues. V was cut by 6 bases and J by 3 bases, with 5 bases left in between. Germline CDR1 is KGHDR and CDR2 is SFDVKD.

This clonotype was recorded at least ten times. This rearrangement joins TRBV6-8 to TRBJ1-2; D unresolved. CDR3 length: 10 amino acids. V lost 1 base and J lost 7, with 1 base in between. Germline V gene lookup returns CDR1 MNHGY and CDR2 SAAAGT. The CDR3 nucleotides read TGTGCCAGCAGTTACTGTGGCTACACCTTC. Translating it yields CASSYCGYTF.

V gene TRBV4-1 combines with J gene TRBJ2-1; D unresolved. The V end was cut by 8 bases, the J end by 2 bases, with 16 bases between. The germline CDR1 and CDR2 sequences are MGHRA and YSYEKL. The CDR3 consists of 15 residues. The CDR3 nucleotides read TGCGCCAGCCTCGGCAGGCCCCGCACCTACAATGAGCAGTTCTTC. Residues: CASLGRPRTYNEQFF.

The rearrangement links TRBV19 to TRBJ1-2; possible D gene TRBD1, 6 bases. This CDR3 spans 15 amino acids. Germline CDR1 LNHDA, CDR2 SQIVND (reference sequence). The V gene lost 5 bases and the J gene lost 0 bases, with 13 bases spanning the gap. The CDR3 coding sequence is TGTGCCAGTAGTCCGGAAGGACAGTCTAACTATGGCTACACCTTC. This translates into CASSPEGQSNYGYTF.

This chain uses TRBV4-2 with TRBJ2-2, with 9 positions matching TRBD2. The trim removed 5 bases at V and 8 bases at J, leaving 3 bases unmatched. CDR3 length: 13 amino acids. Germline V gene sequence: CDR1 LGHNA, CDR2 YNFKEQ. The CDR3 DNA sequence: TGTGCCAGCAGCTGGACTAGCGAGGGGGAGCTGTTTTTT. Residues: CASSWTSEGELFF.

This clonotype occurred many times. V usage is TRBV7-8 and J usage is TRBJ2-3, with 11 bases lining up with TRBD1. CDR3 length equals 16 residues. Germline assignment: CDR1 SGHVS and CDR2 FQNEAQ. Trimming removed 2 bases from V and 6 bases from J; junction bases left unmatched: 7. CDR3 in amino acids: CASSLRGQGGPDTQYF. CDR3 sequence (DNA): TGTGCCAGCAGCTTAAGGGGACAGGGGGGCCCGGATACGCAGTATTTT.